The T cell receptor (beta chain) under discussion was sequenced for a study of neoadjuvant anti-PD-1 for oral cavity cancer (dated by TCRdb to the early 2020s). Context from the whole study: Patients mostly received three to four biweekly doses of nivolumab at 3 mg/kg before curative-intent surgical resection. The parent correlative cohort included some 13 patients, with an approximately 33% response rate. A fourth nivolumab dose was given around day 43 to patients without progression, and definitive surgical resection was performed in those patients on days 50-56. Patients with complete response, partial response or stable disease by RECIST 1.1 were defined as responders, whereas patients with progression were defined as non-responders.

For deep sequencing, PBMC libraries mostly used approximately 500 ng of input genomic DNA, with six replicates for each sample. Following the manufacturer's instructions, the team built TCRbeta libraries using the immunoSEQ hsTCRbeta kit. An Illumina NovaSeq 6000 S4 flow cell was used to sequence the final libraries, which had first been combined to 3 nM. The authors' pipeline ran thus. The immunoSEQ Analyzer was used for raw data preprocessing and quality control. The analysis was restricted to productive rearrangements, with each unique CDR3 amino acid sequence defining a clonotype. Repertoire clonality was estimated as the Gini-Simpson index, which was calculated using the R package tcR. Gini indices were compared with Student's t test, and associations with tumor size change were assessed by Pearson correlation. TCRdb retrieved this table from immuneACCESS and kept in-frame rearrangements only. Not all clones are present; in checked studies, unresolved V genes account for under half, and no reason is known for the remainder. That table furnishes V, J and clone size, whereas the DNA furnished D and trimming. Counted in this sample were fewer than 20,000 clones; approximately 70% of them appeared once. The ten largest make up around 2.6% of the sample.

Points on this clone: Its target antigen remains unknown. Within one base of it there is no much larger clone, and no base qualities were kept.

What the study reported, not specific to this receptor: Only a few patients per response group were included in the TCR analyses, and the authors called for validation in larger cohorts. A higher pretreatment blood Treg/Th17 ratio correlated with both higher pretreatment blood TCRbeta clonality and lower post-treatment tumor TCRbeta clonality. After neoadjuvant nivolumab, significantly higher T cell clonality (Gini index) was found within PBMCs in non-responders than in responders.

Per the publication, the time point label means: before neoadjuvant nivolumab. Patients had been newly diagnosed with stage II-IVA oral cavity squamous cell carcinoma, and no prior systemic or radiation treatment had been given to the patients. The cohort was made up of patients with locally advanced, HPV-negative oral cavity squamous cell carcinoma. No culture maintenance or expansion was done, as the peripheral blood mononuclear cells went straight to analysis. The samples were drawn from a longitudinal correlative study tied to a single-arm phase II trial testing neoadjuvant nivolumab in oral cavity squamous cell carcinoma. Genomic DNA-based TCRbeta sequencing was performed on subject-matched pre- and post-treatment PBMCs and tumors from three responders and three non-responders. Peripheral blood mononuclear cells were collected before nivolumab treatment and again after treatment, at the time of surgery. The Maxwell RSC DNA from Cells kit was used to isolate genomic DNA from PBMCs.

Unmatched junction bases come to 10, with V trimmed by 4 bases and J by 2 bases. Taken from cysteine to phenylalanine, the CDR3 has 17 residues. Kept here is only the CDR3 DNA, which spans 51 bases and is read in frame from base 1. CDR1 and CDR2 were assigned from the germline V gene (reference sequence) as SGHNT and YYREEE. The TCR sequence derives from a person between 35 and 79 years old with oral cavity squamous cell carcinoma. Here the sequenced sample was PBMCs, taken before nivolumab (anti-PD-1) treatment. This chain joins TRBV5-4 to TRBJ1-4; the junction holds 8 bases that match TRBD1. The CDR3 here reads CASSVQGQGWTNEKLFF. The sequenced DNA: TGTGCCAGCAGCGTTCAAGGACAGGGTTGGACTAATGAAAAACTGTTTTTT.